This T cell receptor (beta chain) was sequenced for a study of T cells after yellow fever vaccination. Study summary: Preparation of the low-cell-number fractions used SMART-Seq v4 Ultra Low Input.

TCRdb fed the 5' RACE reads into MiXCR, producing one record per CDR3 protein. The sample holds about 150,000 distinct CDR3 sequences, approximately 6.2% seen once. The CDR3 runs to 15 residues. The V and J ends lost 4 bases and 3 bases, in that order; junction bases with no gene match: 10. Germline V lookup: CDR1 DFQATT, CDR2 SNEGSKA (reference sequence). This clonotype was recorded many times. The TCR comes from a man between 18 and 35 years old who received the YFV17D yellow fever vaccine. The material was CD4+ T cells sorted from PBMCs, obtained on the day of the first yellow fever vaccination. The rearrangement links TRBV20-1 to TRBJ2-5; 8 bases agree with TRBD2. The CDR3, as DNA: TGCAGTGCTACCCTTGGTAGCGGGGCCGAAGAGACCCAGTACTTC. Protein sequence: CSATLGSGAEETQYF.